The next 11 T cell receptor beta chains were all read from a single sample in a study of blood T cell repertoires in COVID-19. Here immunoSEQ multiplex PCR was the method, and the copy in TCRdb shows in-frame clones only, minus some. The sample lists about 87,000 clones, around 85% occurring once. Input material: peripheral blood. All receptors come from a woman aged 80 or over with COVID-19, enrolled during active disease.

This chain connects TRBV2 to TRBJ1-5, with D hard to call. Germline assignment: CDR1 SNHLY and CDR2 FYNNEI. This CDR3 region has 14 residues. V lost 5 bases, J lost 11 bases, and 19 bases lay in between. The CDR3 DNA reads TGTGCCAGCAGTTCAACGGTCCAATCCGGGGCCCAGCATTTT. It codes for CASSSTVQSGAQHF.

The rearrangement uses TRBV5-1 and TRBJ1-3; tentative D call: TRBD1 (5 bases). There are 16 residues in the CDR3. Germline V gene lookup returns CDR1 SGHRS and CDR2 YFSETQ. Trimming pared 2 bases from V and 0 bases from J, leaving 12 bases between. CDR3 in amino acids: CASSLAGKFSGNTIYF. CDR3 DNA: TGCGCCAGCAGCTTAGCAGGGAAATTCTCTGGAAACACCATATATTTT.

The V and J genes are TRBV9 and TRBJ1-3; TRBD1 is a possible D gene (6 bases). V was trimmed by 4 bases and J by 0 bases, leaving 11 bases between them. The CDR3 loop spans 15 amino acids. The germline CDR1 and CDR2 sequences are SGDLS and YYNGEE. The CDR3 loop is CASSPRDNSGNTIYF. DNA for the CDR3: TGTGCCAGCAGCCCCCGGGACAACTCTGGAAACACCATATATTTT.

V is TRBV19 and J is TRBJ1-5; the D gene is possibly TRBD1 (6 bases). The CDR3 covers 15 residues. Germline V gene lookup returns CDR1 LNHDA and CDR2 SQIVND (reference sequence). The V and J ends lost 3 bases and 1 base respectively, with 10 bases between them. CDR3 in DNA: TGTGCCAGTAGTATCGCAGGGGTCAGCAATCAGCCCCAGCATTTT. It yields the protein CASSIAGVSNQPQHF.

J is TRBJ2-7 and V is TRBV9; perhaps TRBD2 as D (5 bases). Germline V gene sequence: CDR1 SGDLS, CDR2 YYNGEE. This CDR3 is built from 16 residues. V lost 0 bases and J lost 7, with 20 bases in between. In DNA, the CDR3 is TGTGCCAGCAGCGTAGGTCCCCAGACTCTCACGGGGGAGCAGTACTTC. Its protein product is CASSVGPQTLTGEQYF.

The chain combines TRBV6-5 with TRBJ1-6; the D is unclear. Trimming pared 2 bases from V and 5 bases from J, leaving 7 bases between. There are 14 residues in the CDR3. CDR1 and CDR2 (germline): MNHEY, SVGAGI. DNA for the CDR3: TGTGCCAGCAGTTACGGGCAAGATAATTCACCCCTCCACTTT. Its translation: CASSYGQDNSPLHF.

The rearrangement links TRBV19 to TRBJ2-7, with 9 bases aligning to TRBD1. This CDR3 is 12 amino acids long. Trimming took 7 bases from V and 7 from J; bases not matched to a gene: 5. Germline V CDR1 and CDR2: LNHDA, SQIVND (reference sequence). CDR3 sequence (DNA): TGTGCCAGTAAACAGGGGGCGGGTGAGCAGTACTTC. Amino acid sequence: CASKQGAGEQYF.

The chain's CDR3 is CAISEPRAGVDTQYF. In DNA form, the CDR3 reads TGTGCCATCAGTGAGCCACGTGCGGGCGTAGATACGCAGTATTTT. The chain combines TRBV10-3 with TRBJ2-3, with D maybe TRBD2 (5 bases). CDR1 and CDR2 from the germline V gene are ENHRY and SYGVKD. The germline V and J ends were trimmed by 2 bases and 5 bases, with 14 bases remaining between them. The CDR3 covers 15 residues.

The CDR3 sequence: CASSLDSYNEQFF. CDR3 in DNA: TGTGCCAGCAGCTTGGACTCTTACAATGAGCAGTTCTTC. The V gene is TRBV5-4, the J gene TRBJ2-1; D is ambiguous. The germline CDR1 and CDR2 sequences are SGHNT and YYREEE (reference sequence). The CDR3 is 13 residues long. The V end lost 0 bases, the J end lost 4 bases, and 5 bases lay between the germline ends.

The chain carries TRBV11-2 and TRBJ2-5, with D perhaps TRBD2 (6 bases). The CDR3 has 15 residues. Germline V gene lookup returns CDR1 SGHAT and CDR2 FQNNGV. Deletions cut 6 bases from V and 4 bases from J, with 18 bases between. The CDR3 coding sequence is TGTGCCAGCAGAAAGGGGCGGGGCTATCCAGAGACCCAGTACTTC. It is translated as CASRKGRGYPETQYF.

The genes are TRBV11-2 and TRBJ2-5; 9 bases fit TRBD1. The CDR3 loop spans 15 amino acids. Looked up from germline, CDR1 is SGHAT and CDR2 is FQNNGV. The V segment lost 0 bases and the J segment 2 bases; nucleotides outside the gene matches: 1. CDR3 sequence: CASSLEGTGQETQYF. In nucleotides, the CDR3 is TGTGCCAGCAGCTTAGAAGGGACAGGGCAAGAGACCCAGTACTTC.